Below, 13 T cell receptor beta chains from the same sample are listed, as sequenced in a study of OX40 agonist ivuxolimab in advanced cancers. Here immunoSEQ multiplex PCR was the method, and the copy in TCRdb shows in-frame clones only, minus some. The sample records over 20,000 clones, around 84% being singletons. The sample here was CD4+ or CD8+ T cells sorted from blood, taken in a trial of the OX40 agonist ivuxolimab. These receptors were obtained from an adult with an advanced solid tumor such as melanoma, head and neck, liver or kidney cancer.

Only one count was recorded for this clone. The chain has TRBV28 and TRBJ2-3; 11 bases are shared with TRBD1. CDR1 is MDHEN, CDR2 SYDVKM, per germline. This CDR3 comprises 14 residues. V dropped 4 bases and J dropped 5; count of bases not matched to a gene: 2. In DNA, the CDR3 is TGTGCCAGCAGTTCGGACAGGGGGCGAGATACGCAGTATTTT. It yields the protein CASSSDRGRDTQYF. The whole variable domain, filled in from reference TRBV28 and TRBJ2-3, reads DVKVTQSSRYLVKRTGEKVFLECVQDMDHENMFWYRQDPGLGLRLIYFSYDVKMKEKGDIPEGYSVSREKKERFSLILESASTNQTSMYLCASSSDRGRDTQYFGPGTRLTVL.

This clone is termed large. The chain has TRBV19 and TRBJ2-7; TRBD1 might be the D (6 bases). The germline CDR1 and CDR2 sequences are LNHDA and SQIVND (reference sequence). V was trimmed by 10 bases and J by 1 base, leaving 11 bases between them. The CDR3 covers 12 residues. This CDR3 reads CATEGESYEQYF. CDR3 nucleotide sequence: TGTGCCACTGAGGGGGAATCCTACGAGCAGTACTTC.

The chain recombines TRBV30 with TRBJ2-5; 11 nucleotides line up with TRBD2. After removal of 2 bases from V and 0 bases from J, the junction contained 8 bases not matched to a gene. This CDR3 region has 17 residues. CDR1 GTSNPN and CDR2 SVGIG come from the germline V gene (reference sequence). The CDR3 loop reads CAWSLTSGSRNQETQYF. In DNA, the CDR3 is TGTGCCTGGAGTTTAACTAGCGGGAGTAGAAACCAAGAGACCCAGTACTTC.

This chain links TRBV28 with TRBJ2-7; D uncertain. Looked up from germline, CDR1 is MDHEN and CDR2 is SYDVKM. V was pared by 7 bases and J by 3 bases, with 13 bases between. The length of the CDR3 is 13 residues. CDR3 bases: TGTGCCAGCATTTCAGACTCATTCTACGAGCAGTACTTC. Translated: CASISDSFYEQYF.

V usage is TRBV7-9 and J usage is TRBJ2-1, with TRBD1 as a possible D gene (6 bases). The germline V gene encodes CDR1 SEHNR and CDR2 FQNEAQ (reference sequence). CDR3 length: 16 residues. Trimming shortened V by 5 bases and J by 10 bases, and 24 bases separated the two germline ends. The CDR3 is CASSPQGGHRFLEQFF. CDR3 in DNA: TGTGCCAGCAGCCCACAAGGGGGACACAGGTTCCTGGAGCAGTTCTTC.

The table lists this clone with a count of one. The chain employs TRBV21-1 and TRBJ2-1; TRBD2 was called by the table and not checked on the DNA. TRBV21-1 is shown as a pseudogene. The CDR3 has 24 residues. CDR3 in DNA: TGTGCCAGCAGCAAGGTCCGACAGGGACTTCTTACTCAGCAAGGACTAGCGGTTTACAATGAGCAGTTCTTC. It is translated as CASSKVRQGLLTQQGLAVYNEQFF.

The chain links TRBV7-8 to TRBJ2-2; 7 nucleotides align to TRBD1. Trimming removed 4 bases from V and 3 bases from J; junction bases left unmatched: 11. The germline gives CDR1 SGHVS, CDR2 FQNEAQ. CDR3 length equals 17 residues. This CDR3 reads CASSSITGTEDTGELFF. The CDR3 DNA is TGTGCCAGCAGCTCTATTACCGGGACAGAGGACACCGGGGAGCTGTTTTTT.

The chain couples TRBV7-6 to TRBJ2-2; 7 nucleotides match TRBD1. The CDR3 covers 16 residues. Germline V gene data show CDR1 as SGHVS and CDR2 as FNYEAQ. V shed 3 bases, J shed 7 bases, and the junction held 11 bases outside the gene matches. This CDR3 reads CASSFIGDRVGGELFF. In DNA form, the CDR3 reads TGTGCCAGCAGCTTTATTGGAGACAGGGTGGGCGGGGAGCTGTTTTTT.

The chain recombines TRBV2 with TRBJ2-3; TRBD2 agrees at 12 bases. The V gene end was trimmed by 5 bases and the J gene end by 5 bases; junction bases not matched to a gene: 5. The germline gives CDR1 SNHLY, CDR2 FYNNEI. This CDR3 has 15 amino acids. In DNA form, the CDR3 reads TGTGCCAGCAGTCTAGCGGGGGGGCTTGGAGATACGCAGTATTTT. This codes for CASSLAGGLGDTQYF.

The chain links TRBV7-9 to TRBJ2-1; 12 bases match TRBD2. This CDR3 spans 15 amino acids. J lost 6 bases, V lost 1 base, and 1 base had no gene match. In germline, CDR1 is SEHNR, CDR2 FQNEAQ (reference sequence). CDR3 in amino acids: CASSLGTSGVNEQFF. DNA for the CDR3: TGTGCCAGCAGCTTAGGGACTAGCGGGGTCAATGAGCAGTTCTTC.

The V gene is TRBV11-2, the J gene TRBJ1-2; weak D call: TRBD1 (5 bases). The CDR3 loop spans 15 amino acids. Trimming cost V 3 bases and J 4 bases, with 15 bases left between them. Germline assignment: CDR1 SGHAT and CDR2 FQNNGV. CDR3 protein: CASSFGAGRGYGYTF. The CDR3 bases are TGTGCCAGCAGCTTTGGGGCAGGGAGGGGCTATGGCTACACCTTC. Full variable domain (missing parts from reference TRBV11-2 and TRBJ1-2): EAGVAQSPRYKIIEKRQSVAFWCNPISGHATLYWYQQILGQGPKLLIQFQNNGVVDDSQLPKDRFSAERLKGVDSTLKIQPAKLEDSAVYLCASSFGAGRGYGYTFGSGTRLTVV.

The J gene is TRBJ2-1, the V gene TRBV7-3; the D is unclear. V was cut by 2 bases and J by 4 bases, with 6 bases left in between. The V gene's germline CDR1 is SGHTA and CDR2 FQGTGA. The CDR3 is 13 residues long. CDR3 residues: CASSLYQYNEQFF. The CDR3 bases are TGTGCCAGCAGCTTATACCAGTACAATGAGCAGTTCTTC.

The chain combines TRBV7-9 with TRBJ2-4; TRBD1 matches 9 bases. The CDR3 runs 15 residues. Per the germline V gene, CDR1 is SEHNR and CDR2 is FQNEAQ (reference sequence). The trim removed 7 bases at V and 1 base at J, leaving 5 bases unmatched. The CDR3 DNA reads TGTGCCAGCATCGCCGGACAGGGGGCCAAAAACATTCAGTACTTC. The encoded protein is CASIAGQGAKNIQYF.